The next 18 T cell receptor beta chains were all read from a single sample in a study of T cell responses to AZD1222 COVID-19 vaccine. This table comes from immunoSEQ multiplex PCR, and its TCRdb copy is limited to in-frame clones, with some not included. The data hold tens of thousands of clones, with approximately 80% observed a single time. The material was peripheral blood, obtained on day 0 of AZD1222 vaccination. The receptors derive from an adult in good health.

V gene TRBV5-6 combines with J gene TRBJ2-7; the D is unclear. This CDR3 comprises 12 residues. Trimming left V 3 bases short and J 3 bases short, with 7 bases between. CDR1 SGHDT and CDR2 YYEEEE come from the germline V gene. DNA for the CDR3: TGTGCCAGCAGCTCGGACCTCTACGAGCAGTACTTC. Translating gives CASSSDLYEQYF.

This sequence joins TRBV5-4 and TRBJ1-1; no clear D gene. CDR1 is SGHNT, CDR2 YYREEE, per germline (reference sequence). The CDR3 spans 14 residues. The V end lost 4 bases, the J end lost 1 base, and 11 bases lay between the germline ends. CDR3 loop: CASSPWVKNTEAFF. CDR3 in DNA: TGTGCCAGCAGCCCCTGGGTAAAGAACACTGAAGCTTTCTTT.

The rearrangement joins TRBV4-1 to TRBJ2-7; D is uncertain. The CDR3 consists of 16 residues. The V gene lost 0 bases and the J gene lost 5 bases, with 17 bases spanning the gap. Germline CDR1 MGHRA, CDR2 YSYEKL. The CDR3 sequence is CASSQETAGRYNEQYF. CDR3 DNA sequence: TGCGCCAGCAGCCAAGAAACGGCAGGAAGGTACAACGAGCAGTACTTC.

The chain links TRBV10-1 to TRBJ1-1; 7 nucleotides line up with TRBD1. Germline CDR1 WNHNN, CDR2 SYGVQD (reference sequence). Trimming removed 6 bases from V and 6 bases from J; junction bases left unmatched: 10. The CDR3 is 14 amino acids. The CDR3 coding sequence is TGCGCCAGCAGGTCTACAGGGGTGGGGGCTGAAGCTTTCTTT. Protein product: CASRSTGVGAEAFF.

CDR3 amino acids: CASSQEKDRGTEAFF. The CDR3 DNA is TGTGCCAGCAGCCAAGAGAAGGACAGGGGTACTGAAGCTTTCTTT. This chain links TRBV4-2 with TRBJ1-1, with 9 bases fitting TRBD1. After removal of 0 bases from V and 5 bases from J, the junction contained 4 bases not matched to a gene. Germline values: CDR1 LGHNA, CDR2 YNFKEQ. CDR3 length: 15 amino acids.

The gene calls are TRBV10-3 and TRBJ1-5, with TRBD1 matching 10 bases. CDR1 ENHRY and CDR2 SYGVKD come from the germline V gene. With 2 bases clipped from V and 5 bases from J, the junction kept 6 bases outside the gene matches. The CDR3 runs 16 residues. The CDR3 nucleotides are TGTGCCATCAGTGAGAAGGACAGGGGGGTCCATCAGCCCCAGCATTTT. As protein: CAISEKDRGVHQPQHF.

V usage is TRBV7-2 and J usage is TRBJ1-5; D is unclear. This CDR3 has 14 residues. Trimming left V 1 base short and J 5 bases short, with 9 bases between. Per the germline V gene, CDR1 is SGHTA and CDR2 is FQGNSA. CDR3 DNA sequence: TGTGCCAGCAGCTTAGGAGGTCGGGATCAGCCCCAGCATTTT. Encoded protein: CASSLGGRDQPQHF. Together with reference TRBV7-2 and TRBJ1-5, the CDR3 gives the full variable domain: GAGVSQSPSNKVTEKGKDVELRCDPISGHTALYWYRQSLGQGLEFLIYFQGNSAPDKSGLPSDRFSAERTGGSVSTLTIQRTQQEDSAVYLCASSLGGRDQPQHFGDGTRLSIL.

V usage is TRBV29-1 and J usage is TRBJ1-1; no reliable D call. The CDR3 sequence is 15 residues long. With 5 bases removed from V and 1 base from J, the gap between germline ends came to 17 bases. Germline V lookup: CDR1 SQVTM, CDR2 ANQGSEA. This CDR3 is CSVSPNLRKNTEAFF. The CDR3 nucleotides read TGCAGCGTTTCTCCCAACTTACGGAAGAACACTGAAGCTTTCTTT. The entire variable domain, with the rest obtained from reference TRBV29-1 and TRBJ1-1, is as follows: SAVISQKPSRDICQRGTSLTIQCQVDSQVTMMFWYRQQPGQSLTLIATANQGSEATYESGFVIDKFPISRPNLTFSTLTVSNMSPEDSSIYLCSVSPNLRKNTEAFFGQGTRLTVV.

The CDR3 DNA follows: TGTGCCAGTAATTACGGACTGAACACTGAAGCTTTCTTT. This sequence encodes CASNYGLNTEAFF. The chain has TRBV19 and TRBJ1-1; D remains unclear. This CDR3 comprises 13 residues. Trimming left V 7 bases short and J 0 bases short, with 9 bases between. CDR1 LNHDA and CDR2 SQIVND come from the germline V gene (reference sequence).

This clone was seen a few times. The same CDR3 can be traced to other DNA sequences in this sample. The chain uses TRBV30 and TRBJ1-5, with TRBD1 as a possible D gene (6 bases). Germline loops: CDR1 GTSNPN, CDR2 SVGIG (reference sequence). Trimming removed 0 bases from V and 6 bases from J, with 6 bases in between. The CDR3 extends over 12 amino acids. CDR3 sequence reads: CAWSVQGQPQHF. The DNA for the CDR3 is TGTGCCTGGAGTGTACAGGGTCAGCCCCAGCATTTT.

V gene TRBV24-1 combines with J gene TRBJ2-2; the D gene is possibly TRBD1 (5 bases). This CDR3 comprises 12 residues. The V gene lost 10 bases and the J gene lost 4 bases, with 9 bases spanning the gap. Germline V gives CDR1 KGHDR, CDR2 SFDVKD. The CDR3 DNA reads as TGTGCCACTCAGGGCGGCACCGGGGAGCTGTTTTTT. Its translation is CATQGGTGELFF.

With respect to this clone: Other DNA sequences in the same sample also yield this CDR3. This rearrangement joins TRBV5-1 to TRBJ2-5, with TRBD2 matching 9 bases. The trim removed 0 bases at V and 1 base at J, leaving 4 bases unmatched. Looked up from germline, CDR1 is SGHRS and CDR2 is YFSETQ. The CDR3 runs to 16 residues. CDR3 loop: CASSLGPAGGQETQYF. The CDR3 region has the DNA TGCGCCAGCAGCTTGGGCCCAGCGGGGGGCCAAGAGACCCAGTACTTC.

The rearrangement links TRBV30 to TRBJ2-3, with 8 bases aligning to TRBD2. After removal of 4 bases from V and 2 bases from J, the junction contained 2 bases not matched to a gene. The germline gives CDR1 GTSNPN, CDR2 SVGIG (reference sequence). The length of the CDR3 is 13 residues. CDR3 amino acids: CAWKTSDTDTQYF. DNA of the CDR3: TGTGCCTGGAAGACTAGCGACACAGATACGCAGTATTTT.

The V and J genes are TRBV18 and TRBJ1-3, with 7 bases lining up with TRBD1. The germline V gene has CDR1 KGHSH and CDR2 LQKENI. The CDR3 consists of 17 residues. The V segment lost 4 bases and the J segment 0 bases; nucleotides outside the gene matches: 9. Written as DNA, the CDR3 is TGTGCCAGCTCACGCGGGACAGTGGCGTCCTCTGGAAACACCATATATTTT. This gives the protein CASSRGTVASSGNTIYF.

The chain uses TRBV4-1 and TRBJ1-1, with 8 nucleotides matching TRBD1. After removal of 0 bases from V and 11 bases from J, the junction contained 2 bases not matched to a gene. Germline CDR1 and CDR2: MGHRA and YSYEKL. The CDR3 length is 12 residues. The chain's CDR3 is CASSQDRTGAFF. CDR3 bases: TGCGCCAGCAGCCAAGACAGGACAGGGGCTTTCTTT.

V and J are TRBV2 and TRBJ2-2, with a weak D call TRBD1 (5 bases). Germline-derived CDR1 and CDR2 are SNHLY and FYNNEI. With 7 bases removed from V and 0 bases from J, the gap between germline ends came to 21 bases. The CDR3 extends over 18 amino acids. CDR3 loop: CASTLLEGDASNTGELFF. In DNA form, the CDR3 reads TGTGCCAGCACGCTGCTAGAAGGGGATGCTTCGAACACCGGGGAGCTGTTTTTT.

The chain couples TRBV3-1 (or the pseudogene TRBV3-2) to TRBJ2-3; 10 bases are shared with TRBD1. The trim removed 2 bases at V and 8 bases at J, leaving 10 bases unmatched. The CDR3 length is 16 residues. Germline CDR1 is LGHDT and CDR2 is YNNKEL (reference sequence). The CDR3, as DNA: TGTGCCAGCAGCCAACGGGACAGGGGCCCGGTGGGTACGCAGTATTTT. This translates into CASSQRDRGPVGTQYF.

In this sample, this clone turned up a few times. V is TRBV7-2 and J is TRBJ1-5; 7 positions agree with TRBD1. The CDR3 consists of 14 residues. J lost 3 bases, V lost 6 bases, and 5 bases had no gene match. CDR1 is SGHTA and CDR2 is FQGNSA in the germline V gene. CDR3 sequence reads: CASRLTGHNQPQHF. CDR3 DNA: TGTGCCAGCAGACTGACAGGGCACAATCAGCCCCAGCATTTT.